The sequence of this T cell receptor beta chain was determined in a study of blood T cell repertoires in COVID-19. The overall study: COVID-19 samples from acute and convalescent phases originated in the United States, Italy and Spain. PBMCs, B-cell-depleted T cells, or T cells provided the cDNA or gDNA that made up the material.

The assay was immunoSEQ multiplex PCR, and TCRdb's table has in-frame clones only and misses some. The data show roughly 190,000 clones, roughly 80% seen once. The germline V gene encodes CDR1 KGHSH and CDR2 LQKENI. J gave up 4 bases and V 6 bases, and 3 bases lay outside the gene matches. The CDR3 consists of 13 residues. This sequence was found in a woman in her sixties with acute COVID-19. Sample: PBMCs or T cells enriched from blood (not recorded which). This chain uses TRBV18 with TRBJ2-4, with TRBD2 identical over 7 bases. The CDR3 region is CASSLGGKNIQYF. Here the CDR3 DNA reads TGTGCCAGCTCCCTGGGAGGGAAAAACATTCAGTACTTC.